Listed below are T cell receptor beta chains from one sample, sequenced in a study of circulating tumor DNA in untreated peripheral T-cell lymphoma. The repertoire was sequenced with immunoSEQ multiplex PCR; TCRdb's copy has only in-frame clones and lacks some. The sample includes about 8,900 clones, roughly 85% of them seen just once. Sequencing used tumor tissue. Source of these receptors: a human donor with peripheral T-cell lymphoma. The CDR3 runs from the conserved cysteine through the conserved F or W. A D gene is named only where the DNA matches it firmly. Clone sizes are given selectively: once, few, many, or a class where the clone is expanded.

D gene: .
clone size: .
V gene: TRBV11-3
J gene: TRBJ1-1
CDR3 DNA: TGTGCCAGCAGCTTAGGGGCAGGGAACACTGAAGCTTTCTTT
CDR3 protein: CASSLGAGNTEAFF

D gene: TRBD1
clone size: .
V gene: TRBV10-2
J gene: TRBJ2-5
CDR3 DNA: TGCGCCAGCAGTGAGTGGGACAGGCAAGAGACCCAGTACTTC
CDR3 protein: CASSEWDRQETQYF

D gene: .
clone size: few
V gene: TRBV19
J gene: TRBJ2-1
CDR3 DNA: TGTGCCAGTTGTTCGCAAGACTACAATGAGCAGTTCTTC
CDR3 protein: CASCSQDYNEQFF

D gene: .
clone size: .
V gene: TRBV6-7
J gene: TRBJ1-1
CDR3 DNA: TGTGCCAGCAGCTTCTCGGGGGAGGGTGGTGAAGCTTTCTTT
CDR3 protein: CASSFSGEGGEAFF

D gene: .
clone size: .
V gene: TRBV6-4
J gene: TRBJ1-3
CDR3 DNA: TGTGCCAGCAGTTCACGGGACCGTCCCTCTGGAAACACCATATATTTT
CDR3 protein: CASSSRDRPSGNTIYF

D gene: .
clone size: .
V gene: TRBV19
J gene: TRBJ1-2
CDR3 DNA: TGTGCCAGTAGTATAGATCCCCCGAGGGGGAGTGGCTACACCTTC
CDR3 protein: CASSIDPPRGSGYTF

D gene: .
clone size: .
V gene: TRBV19
J gene: TRBJ1-1
CDR3 DNA: TGTGCCAGTAGTATAAGAGGGACTGAAGCTTTCTTT
CDR3 protein: CASSIRGTEAFF

D gene: .
clone size: .
V gene: TRBV19
J gene: TRBJ1-2
CDR3 DNA: TGTGCCAGTAGCGGGGGGAGAGGCTACACCTTC
CDR3 protein: CASSGGRGYTF

D gene: .
clone size: .
V gene: TRBV6-8
J gene: TRBJ2-5
CDR3 DNA: TGTGCCATCAGTGCACAGCCCGGGGAGACCCAGTACTTC
CDR3 protein: CAISAQPGETQYF

D gene: .
clone size: .
V gene: TRBV6-8
J gene: TRBJ1-5
CDR3 DNA: TGTGCCAGCAGTTACTCAACGGGGACTCCAAATCAGCCCCAGCATTTT
CDR3 protein: CASSYSTGTPNQPQHF

D gene: .
clone size: .
V gene: TRBV6-8
J gene: TRBJ1-4
CDR3 DNA: TGTGCCAGCAGTCTCGGGACCGGTGATAATGAAAAACTGTTTTTT
CDR3 protein: CASSLGTGDNEKLFF

D gene: .
clone size: .
V gene: TRBV11-3
J gene: TRBJ2-1
CDR3 DNA: TGTGCCAGCAGCTTCCCGAAGCGGGTCCAACTAGAGAATGAGCAGTTCTTC
CDR3 protein: CASSFPKRVQLENEQFF

D gene: .
clone size: .
V gene: TRBV6-8
J gene: TRBJ2-4
CDR3 DNA: TGTGCCAGCACCCTGACCTTAATTTGGCTAGCCAAAAACATTCAGTACTTC
CDR3 protein: CASTLTLIWLAKNIQYF

D gene: .
clone size: once
V gene: TRBV12-5
J gene: TRBJ1-2
CDR3 DNA: TGTGCTAGTGGTTTGGTAGATGAGGACACCTATGGCTACACCTTC
CDR3 protein: CASGLVDEDTYGYTF

D gene: .
clone size: once
V gene: TRBV6-8
J gene: TRBJ1-2
CDR3 DNA: TGTGCCAGCAGTGGACCCTGGAGCCCCTATGGCTACACCTTC
CDR3 protein: CASSGPWSPYGYTF

D gene: TRBD2
clone size: few
V gene: TRBV6-8
J gene: TRBJ2-1
CDR3 DNA: TGTGCCAGCAGTCCCGGGACTAGCGGGGTGTATGAGCAGTTCTTC
CDR3 protein: CASSPGTSGVYEQFF

D gene: .
clone size: .
V gene: TRBV18
J gene: TRBJ2-3
CDR3 DNA: TGTGCCAGCTCACCACCCAGGGTGGATACGCAGTATTTT
CDR3 protein: CASSPPRVDTQYF

D gene: .
clone size: .
V gene: TRBV9
J gene: TRBJ1-3
CDR3 DNA: TGTGCCAGCAGCGTAGGGGAAACTGGAAACACCATATATTTT
CDR3 protein: CASSVGETGNTIYF

D gene: .
clone size: .
V gene: TRBV19
J gene: TRBJ1-1
CDR3 DNA: TGTGCCAGTACCCCGGGACGGATGAACACTGAAGCTTTCTTT
CDR3 protein: CASTPGRMNTEAFF

D gene: TRBD1
clone size: .
V gene: TRBV7-6
J gene: TRBJ2-5
CDR3 DNA: TGTGCCGGCAGCTTTAACAGGGGGCAAGAGACCCAGTACTTC
CDR3 protein: CAGSFNRGQETQYF

D gene: .
clone size: .
V gene: TRBV10-3
J gene: TRBJ1-1
CDR3 DNA: TGTGCCATCAGTGAGTCAGGTGGGGGCACTGAAGCTTTCTTT
CDR3 protein: CAISESGGGTEAFF

D gene: .
clone size: .
V gene: TRBV10-2
J gene: TRBJ1-1
CDR3 DNA: TGCGCCAGCAGTGAGCATGAACAGGGTGATGAAGCTTTCTTT
CDR3 protein: CASSEHEQGDEAFF

D gene: .
clone size: once
V gene: TRBV30
J gene: TRBJ1-5
CDR3 DNA: TGTGCCTGGAGTGTACCGGCGGGTCAGCCCCAGCATTTT
CDR3 protein: CAWSVPAGQPQHF

D gene: TRBD1
clone size: .
V gene: TRBV5-1
J gene: TRBJ2-1
CDR3 DNA: TGCGCCAGCAGCTTAGTCGGGACAGCAGTAAATGAGCAGTTCTTC
CDR3 protein: CASSLVGTAVNEQFF

D gene: .
clone size: .
V gene: TRBV19
J gene: TRBJ1-6
CDR3 DNA: TGTGCCAGTAGTATAAGGGGAAATTCACCCCTCCACTTT
CDR3 protein: CASSIRGNSPLHF

D gene: TRBD1
clone size: .
V gene: TRBV18
J gene: TRBJ1-2
CDR3 DNA: TGTGCCAGCTCACCCGGGACAGGGGCTAACTATGGCTACACCTTC
CDR3 protein: CASSPGTGANYGYTF

D gene: TRBD1
clone size: once
V gene: TRBV11-3
J gene: TRBJ1-6
CDR3 DNA: TGTGCCAGCAGCTTAGGCATAGGACAGGGGAGTTCACCCCTCCACTTT
CDR3 protein: CASSLGIGQGSSPLHF

D gene: .
clone size: .
V gene: TRBV25-1
J gene: TRBJ1-1
CDR3 DNA: TGTGCCAGCAAGTGGGAGGGTCTGAACACTGAAGCTTTCTTT
CDR3 protein: CASKWEGLNTEAFF

D gene: TRBD2
clone size: once
V gene: TRBV25-1
J gene: TRBJ2-1
CDR3 DNA: TGTGCCAGCAGTGAGGGATCGGGGGGCTCCTACAATGAGCAGTTCTTC
CDR3 protein: CASSEGSGGSYNEQFF

D gene: .
clone size: once
V gene: TRBV11-3
J gene: TRBJ2-7
CDR3 DNA: TGTGCCAGCAGCTTACCGGGACTCAGATACGAGCAGTACTTC
CDR3 protein: CASSLPGLRYEQYF

D gene: TRBD1
clone size: few
V gene: TRBV10-2
J gene: TRBJ2-1
CDR3 DNA: TGCGCCAGCAGTGTTAGCAGTCGGGACAGGGGCTACAATGAGCAGTTCTTC
CDR3 protein: CASSVSSRDRGYNEQFF

D gene: .
clone size: .
V gene: TRBV18
J gene: TRBJ1-1
CDR3 DNA: TGTGCCAGCTCACCAGCCGGGGGCGGCACTGAAGCTTTCTTT
CDR3 protein: CASSPAGGGTEAFF

D gene: .
clone size: .
V gene: TRBV6-8
J gene: TRBJ1-2
CDR3 DNA: TGTGCCAGCAGTTACATATGGGGGCGCGGGAGCTATGGCTACACCTTC
CDR3 protein: CASSYIWGRGSYGYTF

D gene: TRBD1
clone size: .
V gene: TRBV30
J gene: TRBJ1-1
CDR3 DNA: TGTGCCTGGAGTGTTGGACAGGGGATGTTTGAAGCTTTCTTT
CDR3 protein: CAWSVGQGMFEAFF

D gene: .
clone size: .
V gene: TRBV7-5
J gene: TRBJ2-7
CDR3 DNA: TGTGCCAGCAGCTTAGATCCAGGGGCCTCCTACGAGCAGTACTTC
CDR3 protein: CASSLDPGASYEQYF

D gene: TRBD1
clone size: .
V gene: TRBV19
J gene: TRBJ1-2
CDR3 DNA: TGTGCCAGTAGTATAACAGGGGTCGTTAACTATGGCTACACCTTC
CDR3 protein: CASSITGVVNYGYTF

D gene: .
clone size: .
V gene: TRBV18
J gene: TRBJ1-2
CDR3 DNA: TGTGCCAGCTCACCAATCGAAGGGTCACCCTATGGCTACACCTTC
CDR3 protein: CASSPIEGSPYGYTF